Presented here are 32 T cell receptor beta chains from one specimen sequenced in a study of shared clonotypes between healthy human individuals. TCRdb's table, derived via immunoSEQ multiplex PCR, lists solely in-frame clones and lacks some. The sample gives 550,000 to 700,000 clones, around three quarters of which show up once; roughly 2% is in the top ten. The specimen sequenced was memory CD4+ T cells sorted from blood. Specified subset: CD45RA-negative fraction. Receptors originate from a woman aged 25 to 39 in good health.

This sequence joins TRBV28 and TRBJ1-5; the match to TRBD1 covers 8 bases. J lost 7 bases, V lost 6 bases, and 11 bases had no gene match. This CDR3 is built from 15 residues. Germline lookup yields CDR1 MDHEN and CDR2 SYDVKM. The CDR3 nucleotides read TGTGCCAGCAGCCCGACAGGGGCGAGATCGCAGCCCCAGCATTTT. Its protein is CASSPTGARSQPQHF.

The chain has TRBV5-1 and TRBJ2-5; 8 bases are shared with TRBD2. Germline CDR1 and CDR2: SGHRS and YFSETQ. Unmatched junction bases numbered 10, after V lost 5 bases and J lost 4 bases. The CDR3 is made up of 15 amino acids. As DNA, the CDR3 is TGCGCCAGCAGAAGGGTAAACGCGGGAGGAGAGACCCAGTACTTC. This encodes CASRRVNAGGETQYF.

This clone came up many times. The genes are TRBV7-3 and TRBJ2-1; no clear D. Germline V gives CDR1 SGHTA, CDR2 FQGTGA. Trimming stripped 8 bases from V and 0 bases from J, with 8 bases between. CDR3 length: 13 amino acids. This chain's CDR3 is CASRDASYNEQFF. DNA of the CDR3: TGTGCCAGCCGCGACGCCTCCTACAATGAGCAGTTCTTC.

This clone was seen a few times. The chain employs TRBV29-1 and TRBJ2-7; TRBD2 is a possible D gene (5 bases). The CDR3 runs 14 residues. Trimming left V 4 bases short and J 1 base short, with 14 bases between. Germline lookup yields CDR1 SQVTM and CDR2 ANQGSEA. The CDR3 region is CSVAHSTGSYEQYF. The CDR3 DNA reads as TGCAGCGTTGCCCATTCAACGGGGTCCTACGAGCAGTACTTC.

On this clone: The same CDR3 is also encoded by other DNA sequences in this sample. J is TRBJ2-3 and V is TRBV18; D ambiguous. Germline CDR1 KGHSH, CDR2 LQKENI. The CDR3 spans 15 residues. V shed 6 bases and J shed 1 base, with 14 bases lying between them. CDR3 sequence reads: CASSPTVGGTDTQYF. The CDR3 bases are TGTGCCAGCTCGCCTACCGTGGGTGGCACAGATACGCAGTATTTT.

The V gene is TRBV6-5, the J gene TRBJ2-7; no firm D call. In germline, CDR1 is MNHEY, CDR2 SVGAGI. V lost 4 bases and J 5 bases, leaving 18 bases between the germline ends. This CDR3 comprises 15 residues. CDR3 DNA: TGTGCCAGCAGTTCGAATTTCCCAAACAGCCACGAGCAGTACTTC. Translated, it gives CASSSNFPNSHEQYF.

The V and J genes are TRBV5-4 and TRBJ1-4, with a tentative D call TRBD1 (6 bases). Deletions cut 6 bases from V and 0 bases from J, with 24 bases between. The length of the CDR3 is 19 residues. Germline CDR1 SGHNT, CDR2 YYREEE (reference sequence). The CDR3 is CASIGEDRKLYATNEKLFF. DNA of the CDR3: TGTGCCAGCATAGGCGAGGACAGAAAGCTGTATGCAACTAATGAAAAACTGTTTTTT.

A single count supports this clone. The CDR3 DNA is TGTGCCAGCAGTTTAATAGGCTTCACAGATACGCAGTATTTT. As protein: CASSLIGFTDTQYF. The chain has TRBV6-5 and TRBJ2-3, with unresolved D. The CDR3 spans 14 residues. The germline V and J ends were trimmed by 4 bases and 2 bases, with 10 bases remaining between them. From germline, CDR1 is MNHEY and CDR2 SVGAGI.

As regards this clone: Compared with germline, one end of the junction differs, possibly owing to a read error. The chain carries TRBV11-2 and TRBJ2-7, with D unresolved. Germline CDR1 reads SGHAT; CDR2 reads FQNNGV. This CDR3 contains 11 residues. The CDR3 nucleotides are TGTGCCAGCAGGGACGGGCGGACCCTTTGCTTC. This codes for CASRDGRTLCF.

This clone has only one observation. The chain is built from TRBV28 and TRBJ1-2; a weak D match, TRBD1 (6 bases). CDR1 and CDR2 (germline): MDHEN, SYDVKM. CDR3 length equals 12 residues. Deletions cut 11 bases from V and 2 bases from J, with 12 bases between. CDR3 DNA sequence: TGTGCCTCTGGGGGGGCAAACTATGGCTACACCTTC. Translation gives CASGGANYGYTF.

This clone was seen just once. V usage is TRBV7-9 and J usage is TRBJ2-1; TRBD2 agrees at 12 bases. After removal of 3 bases from V and 7 bases from J, the junction contained 16 bases not matched to a gene. The germline gives CDR1 SEHNR, CDR2 FQNEAQ (reference sequence). The CDR3 contains 19 residues. CDR3 in amino acids: CASSFRTSGIHTPENEQFF. CDR3 DNA: TGTGCCAGCAGCTTCAGGACTAGCGGGATCCATACCCCAGAGAATGAGCAGTTCTTC.

The rearrangement uses TRBV25-1 and TRBJ1-2, with TRBD1 as a possible D gene (5 bases). Germline V gene data show CDR1 as MGHDK and CDR2 as SYGVNS. Trimming shortened V by 6 bases and J by 0 bases, and 5 bases separated the two germline ends. This CDR3 comprises 12 residues. The CDR3 sequence: CASRGANYGYTF. The DNA for the CDR3 is TGTGCCAGCAGGGGGGCTAACTATGGCTACACCTTC.

The table lists this clone with a count of one. This rearrangement joins TRBV19 to TRBJ2-3, with D tentatively TRBD2 (5 bases). CDR1 is LNHDA, CDR2 SQIVND, per germline (reference sequence). The CDR3 loop spans 14 amino acids. V was shortened by 3 bases and J by 5 bases, with 12 bases between the two germline ends. This CDR3 reads CASSISIAGDTQYF. CDR3 nucleotides: TGTGCCAGTAGTATTAGTATTGCGGGAGATACGCAGTATTTT.

The chain joins TRBV28 to TRBJ1-3, with D perhaps matching TRBD1 (5 bases). CDR1 MDHEN and CDR2 SYDVKM come from the germline V gene. The CDR3 has 14 residues. V shed 6 bases and J shed 7 bases, with 16 bases lying between them. CDR3 loop: CASSYPGGGNTIYF. The CDR3 region has the DNA TGTGCCAGCAGCTACCCGGGGGGTGGCAACACCATATATTTT.

The gene calls are TRBV5-1 and TRBJ2-2; D is perhaps TRBD2 (6 bases). Germline V gives CDR1 SGHRS, CDR2 YFSETQ. This CDR3 is 14 amino acids long. Trimming removed 7 bases at V and 5 bases at J, with 15 bases between. CDR3 residues: CASLGGGLTGELFF. The DNA of the CDR3 is TGCGCCAGCTTGGGAGGCGGGCTTACCGGGGAGCTGTTTTTT.

The V and J genes are TRBV5-1 and TRBJ2-1; TRBD1 agrees at 7 bases. V lost 1 base to trimming and J lost 9 bases; unmatched junction nucleotides: 7. CDR1 is SGHRS and CDR2 is YFSETQ in the germline V gene. The CDR3 covers 14 residues. The DNA for the CDR3 is TGCGCCAGCAGCTTGATACAGGGGATTAGTGAGCAGTTCTTC. This codes for CASSLIQGISEQFF.

The V gene is TRBV5-1, the J gene TRBJ1-5, with D possibly TRBD1 on 5 matching bases. Germline V lookup: CDR1 SGHRS, CDR2 YFSETQ. The CDR3 runs to 15 residues. V was cut by 5 bases and J by 2 bases, with 14 bases left in between. The CDR3 region is CASRDGTEGNQPQHF. In nucleotides, the CDR3 is TGCGCCAGCAGGGACGGGACTGAAGGCAATCAGCCCCAGCATTTT.

The J gene is TRBJ2-7, the V gene TRBV27; tentative D call: TRBD1 (5 bases). The germline V and J ends were trimmed by 8 bases and 4 bases, with 12 bases remaining between them. This CDR3 comprises 12 residues. Germline assignment: CDR1 MNHEY and CDR2 SMNVEV (reference sequence). The DNA for the CDR3 is TGTGCCAGCGGTAGACAGACTTACGAGCAGTACTTC. The encoded protein is CASGRQTYEQYF.

The CDR3 sequence: CASSYSREVETEAFF. CDR3 in DNA: TGTGCCAGCAGTTACTCGAGGGAAGTGGAGACTGAAGCTTTCTTT. The V gene is TRBV6-5, the J gene TRBJ1-1; no reliable D call. The CDR3 sequence is 15 residues long. Germline-derived CDR1 and CDR2 are MNHEY and SVGAGI. The germline V and J ends were trimmed by 0 bases and 5 bases, with 13 bases remaining between them.

This clone has just one count. This chain uses TRBV18 with TRBJ2-7, with D possibly matching TRBD2 (6 bases). Trimming left V 5 bases short and J 0 bases short, with 17 bases between. The CDR3 spans 16 residues. Germline loops: CDR1 KGHSH, CDR2 LQKENI. CDR3 DNA sequence: TGTGCCAGCTCAGCCGTAGGGACTCAGAGCTCCTACGAGCAGTACTTC. Encoded protein: CASSAVGTQSSYEQYF.

The J gene is TRBJ2-3, the V gene TRBV6-5; D gene unclear. The germline V and J ends were trimmed by 3 bases and 4 bases, with 5 bases remaining between them. Germline assignment: CDR1 MNHEY and CDR2 SVGAGI. This CDR3 has 12 residues. The CDR3 coding sequence is TGTGCCAGCAGTTATCACGCAGATACGCAGTATTTT. Amino acid sequence: CASSYHADTQYF.

This chain links TRBV27 with TRBJ1-1; tentatively, D is TRBD1 (6 bases). Germline CDR1 reads MNHEY; CDR2 reads SMNVEV (reference sequence). V gave up 0 bases and J gave up 9 bases, with 11 bases separating them. The CDR3 totals 13 residues. This chain's CDR3 is CASSLSGQGKAFF. The CDR3 DNA follows: TGTGCCAGCAGTTTATCTGGTCAGGGGAAAGCTTTCTTT.

V and J are TRBV5-1 and TRBJ2-3; D unresolved. Trimming left V 0 bases short and J 5 bases short, with 16 bases between. The V gene's germline CDR1 is SGHRS and CDR2 YFSETQ. The length of the CDR3 is 16 residues. The CDR3 region has the DNA TGCGCCAGCAGCTTGGGTCGTCTCCCAGAGCAAGATACGCAGTATTTT. Translated: CASSLGRLPEQDTQYF.

The chain couples TRBV28 to TRBJ2-7; D gene uncertain. The germline V gene has CDR1 MDHEN and CDR2 SYDVKM. CDR3 length: 16 residues. V was cut by 2 bases and J by 3 bases, with 17 bases left in between. DNA for the CDR3: TGTGCCAGCAGTTTAGGGTCCGGGCGGACGTTCTACGAGCAGTACTTC. Its translation is CASSLGSGRTFYEQYF.

The chain uses TRBV7-9 and TRBJ2-4; D may be TRBD1 or TRBD2 (6 bases each). Germline assignment: CDR1 SEHNR and CDR2 FQNEAQ (reference sequence). This CDR3 comprises 14 residues. Trimming left V 5 bases short and J 3 bases short, with 11 bases between. DNA for the CDR3: TGTGCCAGCAGCGTACAGGGAGGCAAAAACATTCAGTACTTC. Its translation: CASSVQGGKNIQYF.

The chain joins TRBV6-5 to TRBJ2-2; the D call may be TRBD1 or TRBD2 (5 bases each). There are 15 residues in the CDR3. V lost 6 bases and J 4 bases, leaving 15 bases between the germline ends. CDR1 is MNHEY and CDR2 is SVGAGI in the germline V gene. The CDR3 DNA reads TGTGCCAGCAGCCTGGGGACCCTGGGCACCGGGGAGCTGTTTTTT. Its translation: CASSLGTLGTGELFF.

The chain couples TRBV7-6 to TRBJ2-3; D unclear. CDR1 is SGHVS and CDR2 is FNYEAQ in the germline V gene. Between the trimmed V and J ends, which lost 0 bases and 5 bases, there was a span of 6 bases. This CDR3 spans 13 amino acids. CDR3 residues: CASSLAEGDTQYF. The CDR3 coding sequence is TGTGCCAGCAGCTTAGCGGAAGGAGATACGCAGTATTTT.

This clone was counted a few times. This chain links TRBV7-9 with TRBJ2-7; D ambiguous. Germline V gene data show CDR1 as SEHNR and CDR2 as FQNEAQ (reference sequence). The CDR3 consists of 13 residues. Deletions cut 4 bases from V and 0 bases from J, with 7 bases between. CDR3 residues: CASSSDVSYEQYF. The CDR3 region has the DNA TGTGCCAGCAGCTCCGACGTCTCCTACGAGCAGTACTTC.

The chain joins TRBV29-1 to TRBJ1-2; D might be TRBD1 (5 bases). The CDR3 has 12 amino acids. The germline V and J ends were trimmed by 4 bases and 13 bases, with 19 bases remaining between them. CDR1 and CDR2 (germline): SQVTM, ANQGSEA. In DNA form, the CDR3 reads TGCAGCGTTGTGTTTTCGTCCGGGACTGGCACCTTC. This encodes CSVVFSSGTGTF.

To note about this clone: Just one base apart from a much larger clone, this may be a read error. Other DNA sequences within the sample encode an identical CDR3. J is TRBJ1-2 and V is TRBV7-8; D not resolved. V was pared by 4 bases and J by 3 bases, with 6 bases between. The CDR3 has 12 residues. Germline lookup yields CDR1 SGHVS and CDR2 FQNEAQ. The CDR3 DNA is TGTGCCAGCAGCTCCGGGGACTATGGCTACACCTTC. Its protein product is CASSSGDYGYTF.

This clone was counted only a few times. This chain links TRBV6-1 with TRBJ1-2; possible D gene TRBD1, 5 bases. The germline V gene has CDR1 MNHNS and CDR2 SASEGT. The CDR3 is 13 residues long. Trimming left V 6 bases short and J 0 bases short, with 8 bases between. CDR3 bases: TGTGCCAGCAGCGACAGATCTAACTATGGCTACACCTTC. It codes for CASSDRSNYGYTF.

For the CDR3, the DNA is TGTGCCGCTGCCGGGCAGGGCGAGCAGTACTTC. This gives the protein CAAAGQGEQYF. V usage is TRBV30 and J usage is TRBJ2-7; weak D call: TRBD1 (5 bases). Germline V lookup: CDR1 GTSNPN, CDR2 SVGIG (reference sequence). V shed 8 bases and J shed 6 bases, with 14 bases lying between them. This CDR3 contains 11 residues.